The rows below give T cell receptor beta chains drawn from one sample of a study of PD-1 blockade in classical Hodgkin lymphoma. Repertoires were generated with immunoSEQ multiplex PCR, while TCRdb's copy carries only in-frame clones and drops some. The sample contains about 94,000 clones, roughly 87% of which appear only once. Source: peripheral blood mononuclear cells (PBMCs), taken before the second cycle of nivolumab. These receptors were taken from a human donor with classical Hodgkin lymphoma. Each CDR3 is given with its conserved first and last residue. The order of the fields is J gene, D gene, V gene, clone size, CDR3 DNA, CDR3 protein. The D gene is left open where the match is weak. Expanded clones get a size class; other rows say once, few or many, or leave the size out.

j_call: TRBJ2-5; d_call: NA; v_call: TRBV10-3; clone_size: NA; cdr3_nt: TGTGCCATCAGTGAGTCTGGGGATAACGTGGAGACCCAGTACTTC; cdr3_aa: CAISESGDNVETQYF
j_call: TRBJ2-7; d_call: TRBD1; v_call: TRBV14; clone_size: NA; cdr3_nt: TGTGCCAGCAGCCGCTCGGGACAGGGATTGGCCTACGAGCAGTACTTC; cdr3_aa: CASSRSGQGLAYEQYF
j_call: TRBJ1-5; d_call: TRBD1; v_call: TRBV7-2; clone_size: once; cdr3_nt: TGTGCCAGCAGCTTAGTGACAGGGGGTAATCAGCCCCAGCATTTT; cdr3_aa: CASSLVTGGNQPQHF
j_call: TRBJ2-2; d_call: NA; v_call: TRBV27; clone_size: NA; cdr3_nt: TGTGCCAGCAGTCGAGGGAACGGGGAGCTGTTTTTT; cdr3_aa: CASSRGNGELFF
j_call: TRBJ1-6; d_call: NA; v_call: TRBV9; clone_size: once; cdr3_nt: TGTGCCAGCAGCGTAGCTTCTTATTCACCCCTCCACTTT; cdr3_aa: CASSVASYSPLHF
j_call: TRBJ1-6; d_call: NA; v_call: TRBV6-1; clone_size: NA; cdr3_nt: TGTGCCAGCCGTACTAATTCACCCCTCCACTTT; cdr3_aa: CASRTNSPLHF
j_call: TRBJ2-7; d_call: NA; v_call: TRBV11-1; clone_size: NA; cdr3_nt: TGTGCCAGCAGCTTTACCCGCTACGAGCAGTACTTC; cdr3_aa: CASSFTRYEQYF
j_call: TRBJ1-5; d_call: NA; v_call: TRBV6-5; clone_size: NA; cdr3_nt: TGTGCCAGCAGTTACAATAAGGCCAATCAGCCCCAGCATTTT; cdr3_aa: CASSYNKANQPQHF
j_call: TRBJ2-7; d_call: TRBD2; v_call: TRBV4-1; clone_size: NA; cdr3_nt: TGCGCCAGCAGCCAAGTCAGGACTAGCGGGACGGAATACGAGCAGTACTTC; cdr3_aa: CASSQVRTSGTEYEQYF
j_call: TRBJ2-7; d_call: TRBD1; v_call: TRBV18; clone_size: NA; cdr3_nt: TGTGCCAGCTCAGGACAGGGGGCTAAGGACTACGAGCAGTACTTC; cdr3_aa: CASSGQGAKDYEQYF
j_call: TRBJ1-1; d_call: NA; v_call: TRBV18; clone_size: NA; cdr3_nt: TGTGCCAGCTCACCAGAACTATCGGGAAACACTGAAGCTTTCTTT; cdr3_aa: CASSPELSGNTEAFF
j_call: TRBJ1-1; d_call: NA; v_call: TRBV4-1; clone_size: NA; cdr3_nt: TGCGCCAGCAGCCAAGTAACATCCGCTGAAGCTTTCTTT; cdr3_aa: CASSQVTSAEAFF
j_call: TRBJ2-5; d_call: TRBD2; v_call: TRBV15; clone_size: once; cdr3_nt: TGTGCCACCAGCACGGGACTAGCGGGGGGGGAATACCAAGAGACCCAGTACTTC; cdr3_aa: CATSTGLAGGEYQETQYF
j_call: TRBJ1-5; d_call: NA; v_call: TRBV28; clone_size: NA; cdr3_nt: TGTGCCAGCAGTACCAGGGGCCCCACTTATCAGCCCCAGCATTTT; cdr3_aa: CASSTRGPTYQPQHF
j_call: TRBJ2-5; d_call: TRBD1; v_call: TRBV9; clone_size: NA; cdr3_nt: TGTGCCAGCAGCCTCTCCGGGACAGGGGAAGAGACCCAGTACTTC; cdr3_aa: CASSLSGTGEETQYF
j_call: TRBJ1-1; d_call: TRBD1; v_call: TRBV28; clone_size: NA; cdr3_nt: TGTGCCAGCAGTTTTGAGGATAGGACAGGGTCCCCGAACACTGAAGCTTTCTTT; cdr3_aa: CASSFEDRTGSPNTEAFF
j_call: TRBJ2-1; d_call: TRBD2; v_call: TRBV9; clone_size: NA; cdr3_nt: TGTGCCAGCAGCGTAGGGAGTAGCGGGGGGGCCGACTCCTACAATGAGCAGTTCTTC; cdr3_aa: CASSVGSSGGADSYNEQFF
j_call: TRBJ1-2; d_call: TRBD1; v_call: TRBV15; clone_size: once; cdr3_nt: TGTGCCACCAGCAATGGACAGGGATACTTTGATGGCTACACCTTC; cdr3_aa: CATSNGQGYFDGYTF
j_call: TRBJ1-1; d_call: NA; v_call: TRBV27; clone_size: once; cdr3_nt: TGTGCCAGCAGTTTGGTCCAGAACACTGAAGCTTTCTTT; cdr3_aa: CASSLVQNTEAFF
j_call: TRBJ2-1; d_call: TRBD1; v_call: TRBV27; clone_size: few; cdr3_nt: TGTGCCAGCAGTCCCAGGGGGCTCAATGAGCAGTTCTTC; cdr3_aa: CASSPRGLNEQFF
j_call: TRBJ2-1; d_call: NA; v_call: TRBV6-6; clone_size: NA; cdr3_nt: TGTGCCAGCAGGGGAGGGGGGGTTGACAATGAGCAGTTCTTC; cdr3_aa: CASRGGGVDNEQFF
j_call: TRBJ2-4; d_call: NA; v_call: TRBV19; clone_size: NA; cdr3_nt: TGTGCCAGTAGTATAGGGCCAGCCAAAAACATTCAGTACTTC; cdr3_aa: CASSIGPAKNIQYF
j_call: TRBJ1-6; d_call: NA; v_call: TRBV15; clone_size: NA; cdr3_nt: TGTGCCACCAGCGGTGAGAATTCACCCCTCCACTTT; cdr3_aa: CATSGENSPLHF
j_call: TRBJ2-7; d_call: NA; v_call: TRBV6-5; clone_size: NA; cdr3_nt: TGTGCCAGCAGTCGCCCGAATTCCTACGAGCAGTACTTC; cdr3_aa: CASSRPNSYEQYF
j_call: TRBJ1-4; d_call: NA; v_call: TRBV28; clone_size: NA; cdr3_nt: TGTGCCACCGAGACTGCAACTAATGAAAAACTGTTTTTT; cdr3_aa: CATETATNEKLFF
j_call: TRBJ2-3; d_call: NA; v_call: TRBV19; clone_size: NA; cdr3_nt: TGTGCCAGTAGACTCGCCCCAGGGGACACCACAGATACGCAGTATTTT; cdr3_aa: CASRLAPGDTTDTQYF
j_call: TRBJ1-6; d_call: TRBD1; v_call: TRBV27; clone_size: NA; cdr3_nt: TGTGCCAGCAGTCTAACAACAGGGGGCGGTTTCTCACCCCTCCACTTT; cdr3_aa: CASSLTTGGGFSPLHF
j_call: TRBJ2-3; d_call: NA; v_call: TRBV6-1; clone_size: NA; cdr3_nt: TGTGCCAGCAGCCCTATGGGAGATACGCAGTATTTT; cdr3_aa: CASSPMGDTQYF
j_call: TRBJ2-1; d_call: NA; v_call: TRBV5-6; clone_size: NA; cdr3_nt: TGTGCCAGCAGCTTGCTTTGGGGGGAAGTAATGCAGTTCTTC; cdr3_aa: CASSLLWGEVMQFF
j_call: TRBJ2-1; d_call: NA; v_call: TRBV10-2; clone_size: NA; cdr3_nt: TGCGCCAGCAACCGGGACCCTGATCCGCAGTTCTTC; cdr3_aa: CASNRDPDPQFF
j_call: TRBJ2-7; d_call: TRBD2; v_call: TRBV2; clone_size: NA; cdr3_nt: TGTGCCAGCAGTGAACACAGCGGGAGTTCCGAGCAGTACTTC; cdr3_aa: CASSEHSGSSEQYF
j_call: TRBJ2-5; d_call: NA; v_call: TRBV6-1; clone_size: NA; cdr3_nt: TGTGCCAGCCGGGGCAGGACTACCATTAAAGAGACCCAGTACTTC; cdr3_aa: CASRGRTTIKETQYF
j_call: TRBJ2-7; d_call: TRBD2; v_call: TRBV18; clone_size: NA; cdr3_nt: TGTGCCAGCTCACCACCCGGACTAGCGGGAGTCGAGCAGTACTTC; cdr3_aa: CASSPPGLAGVEQYF
j_call: TRBJ2-7; d_call: TRBD2; v_call: TRBV6-1; clone_size: NA; cdr3_nt: TGTGCCAGCAGTGAGGCTAGCGGGAGCTCCTACGAGCAGTACTTC; cdr3_aa: CASSEASGSSYEQYF
j_call: TRBJ2-7; d_call: TRBD1; v_call: TRBV28; clone_size: NA; cdr3_nt: TGTGCCAGCAGTCCACGGACAGGGGGACCCTACGAGCAGTACTTC; cdr3_aa: CASSPRTGGPYEQYF
j_call: TRBJ2-5; d_call: TRBD1; v_call: TRBV27; clone_size: NA; cdr3_nt: TGTGCCAGCAGTCCAGGGACAGGGTCCGCGACCCAGTACTTC; cdr3_aa: CASSPGTGSATQYF
j_call: TRBJ2-7; d_call: NA; v_call: TRBV6-5; clone_size: NA; cdr3_nt: TGTGCCAGCAGTTACCGGGACCGCCCGTACGAGCAGTACTTC; cdr3_aa: CASSYRDRPYEQYF
j_call: TRBJ1-6; d_call: TRBD1; v_call: TRBV7-9; clone_size: few; cdr3_nt: TGTGCCAGCAGCTTGGGGACAGATAATTCACCCCTCCACTTT; cdr3_aa: CASSLGTDNSPLHF
j_call: TRBJ2-7; d_call: TRBD2; v_call: TRBV5-1; clone_size: NA; cdr3_nt: TGCGCCAGCAGCCCCATAGCGGGGGCGATACGTACCCAGTACTTC; cdr3_aa: CASSPIAGAIRTQYF
j_call: TRBJ2-2; d_call: NA; v_call: TRBV28; clone_size: NA; cdr3_nt: TGTGCCAGCGCCGGGGGCAGCGCGAACACCGGGGAGCTGTTTTTT; cdr3_aa: CASAGGSANTGELFF